This T cell receptor beta chain was profiled in a study of OX40 agonist ivuxolimab in advanced cancers. V lost 4 bases to trimming and J lost 8 bases, with 14 bases between them. The CDR3 has 12 amino acids. Germline assignment: CDR1 GTSNPN and CDR2 SVGIG (reference sequence). This clone turned up a few times. Its specificity is not known. The study's findings and limits: Some of the lowest clonal expansion was seen in partial responders at 0.1-3.0 mg/kg. Relative to CD4+ cells, CD8+ T cells on average had more expanded clones. By week 6 at 0.1 to 3.0 mg/kg, blood CD4+ and CD8+ T cells had expanded clonally.

Only in-frame clones appear in the TCRdb table, and some are missing; sequencing was by immunoSEQ multiplex PCR. This sample has 65,000 to 100,000 clones, with roughly 88% found just once. The receptor was derived from an adult with an advanced solid tumor such as melanoma, head and neck, liver or kidney cancer. The rearrangement links TRBV30 to TRBJ1-2; D might be TRBD1 (5 bases). The sample was CD4+ or CD8+ T cells sorted from blood, taken in a trial of the OX40 agonist ivuxolimab. The CDR3 DNA is TGTGCCTGGACCCTCAGGGTACACGGCTACACCTTC. Protein product: CAWTLRVHGYTF.